This entry lists 5 T cell receptor beta chains sequenced from one sample in a study of cytomegalovirus exposure and HLA in healthy donors. The PCR employed 60 Vbeta primers together with 13 Jbeta primers. Clones were sequenced by immunoSEQ multiplex PCR, and TCRdb holds only the in-frame ones, with some missing. The sample includes 150,000 to 200,000 clones, around 73% of them seen just once. Material: PBMCs. The receptors were sampled from a woman under 30 in good health and CMV-seropositive.

The rearrangement links TRBV4-3 to TRBJ1-2; TRBD1 aligns across 8 bases. This CDR3 comprises 17 residues. The V segment lost 0 bases and the J segment 5 bases; nucleotides outside the gene matches: 11. Germline CDR1 and CDR2: LGHNA and YSLEER. CDR3 protein: CASSQDLGGQGLYGYTF. CDR3 DNA: TGCGCCAGCAGCCAAGATTTGGGAGGACAGGGACTTTATGGCTACACCTTC.

The chain couples TRBV13 to TRBJ2-5, with 9 bases lining up with TRBD2. With V trimmed by 5 bases and J by 2 bases, 3 bases remained unmatched. Per germline, CDR1 PRHDT and CDR2 FYEKMQ (reference sequence). There are 14 residues in the CDR3. CDR3 nucleotides: TGTGCCAGCAGCGCGACTAGCGGACAAGAGACCCAGTACTTC. Its protein product is CASSATSGQETQYF.

This chain uses TRBV5-1 with TRBJ1-3; the match to TRBD1 covers 9 bases. The germline V gene has CDR1 SGHRS and CDR2 YFSETQ. Trimming removed 3 bases from V and 0 bases from J; junction bases left unmatched: 4. The CDR3 runs 16 residues. The CDR3 spells CASSSRDRASGNTIYF. CDR3 coding DNA: TGCGCCAGCAGCTCCCGGGACAGGGCCTCTGGAAACACCATATATTTT.

This clone was seen once. The chain carries TRBV6-5 and TRBJ1-1, with 8 bases fitting TRBD1. V dropped 4 bases and J dropped 5; count of bases not matched to a gene: 3. The CDR3 length is 13 residues. CDR1 is MNHEY and CDR2 is SVGAGI in the germline V gene. The CDR3 here is CASSLGQGTEAFF. CDR3 nucleotide sequence: TGTGCCAGCAGTTTAGGACAGGGTACTGAAGCTTTCTTT.

This clone came up once. This chain joins TRBV5-1 and TRBJ2-2, with D possibly being TRBD2 (6 bases). V gave up 7 bases and J gave up 0 bases, with 19 bases separating them. The length of the CDR3 is 17 residues. Germline V CDR1 and CDR2: SGHRS, YFSETQ. CDR3: CASGPPGLRTNTGELFF. CDR3 nucleotides: TGCGCCAGCGGCCCCCCCGGACTACGCACGAACACCGGGGAGCTGTTTTTT.